This T cell receptor beta chain was captured by sequencing in a study of blood T cell repertoires in COVID-19. Adults between roughly 18 and 89 years of age took part from about two dozen US areas. Participants were placed into cohorts based on the clinical history they reported. Sequencing was performed with immunoSEQ multiplex PCR; in TCRdb, only in-frame clones are kept and a portion is missing. The sample lists approximately 170,000 clones, 88% occurring once. The CDR3 is 12 residues long. Germline V gives CDR1 SGDLS, CDR2 YYNGEE. The V gene lost 1 base and the J gene lost 5 bases, with 4 bases spanning the gap.

Sequencing used PBMCs or T cells enriched from blood (not recorded which). The TCR sequence derives from a woman younger than 35 who had recovered from COVID-19. The chain links TRBV9 to TRBJ2-1; no clear D gene. CDR3 DNA sequence: TGTGCCAGCAGCGTAAATAACAATGAGCAGTTCTTC. Protein: CASSVNNNEQFF.